The 24 T cell receptor beta chains in this list originate from one sample, sequenced in a study of OX40 agonist ivuxolimab in advanced cancers. The library came from the immunoSEQ multiplex PCR assay. TCRdb re-hosts the immuneACCESS table, in-frame sequences only. Its copies lack some clones; in the studies checked, an unresolved V gene accounts for under half of them, and the cause for the rest is not known. Present in this sample are 40,000 to 45,000 clones, about 85% of which were seen just once. The ten biggest clones cover roughly 7% of the sample. This specimen was CD4+ or CD8+ T cells sorted from blood, taken in a trial of the OX40 agonist ivuxolimab. The receptors here all came from an adult with an advanced solid tumor such as melanoma, head and neck, liver or kidney cancer.

In DNA, the CDR3 is TGCGCCAGCAGCCAAGTTTGGACGGGAGGGAGCTCCTACGAGCAGTACTTC. Amino acid sequence: CASSQVWTGGSSYEQYF. The V call is TRBV4-1, the J call TRBJ2-7; TRBD2 matches 8 bases. Germline loops: CDR1 MGHRA, CDR2 YSYEKL. The CDR3 covers 17 residues. Trimming removed 1 base from V and 0 bases from J; junction bases left unmatched: 8.

The chain employs TRBV30 and TRBJ2-1; a possible D gene is TRBD1 (6 bases). CDR1 and CDR2 (germline): GTSNPN, SVGIG (reference sequence). There are 14 residues in the CDR3. Trimming removed 5 bases at V and 4 bases at J, with 15 bases between. CDR3 bases: TGTGCCTGGGATACTGGCGGACAGTACAATGAGCAGTTCTTC. Amino acids: CAWDTGGQYNEQFF. Looking up the rest from reference TRBV30 and TRBJ2-1 gives the full variable domain: SQTIHQWPATLVQPVGSPLSLECTVEGTSNPNLYWYRQAAGRGLQLLFYSVGIGQISSEVPQNLSASRPQDRQFILSSKKLLLSDSGFYLCAWDTGGQYNEQFFGPGTRLTVL.

The rearrangement uses TRBV19 and TRBJ1-1, with 7 bases matching TRBD1. V lost 4 bases to trimming and J lost 3 bases; unmatched junction nucleotides: 8. This CDR3 is 15 amino acids long. CDR1 LNHDA and CDR2 SQIVND come from the germline V gene (reference sequence). DNA of the CDR3: TGTGCCAGTAGTAAGGGGGCCTGGGGGGACACTGAAGCTTTCTTT. Translation gives CASSKGAWGDTEAFF.

In nucleotides, the CDR3 is TGCGCCAGCAGCTCAGCGGGGACGAACACCGGGGAGCTGTTTTTT. Its protein is CASSSAGTNTGELFF. The chain recombines TRBV5-1 with TRBJ2-2, with 7 bases fitting TRBD2. Trimming removed 3 bases from V and 0 bases from J; junction bases left unmatched: 2. The CDR3 loop spans 15 amino acids. Looked up from germline, CDR1 is SGHRS and CDR2 is YFSETQ.

The gene calls are TRBV27 and TRBJ2-3; TRBD1 might be the D (6 bases). Germline loops: CDR1 MNHEY, CDR2 SMNVEV (reference sequence). Trimming pared 2 bases from V and 8 bases from J, leaving 8 bases between. This CDR3 has 12 amino acids. The CDR3 coding sequence is TGTGCCAGCAGTTTAGGCAGGGGTACGCAGTATTTT. It codes for CASSLGRGTQYF.

This chain connects TRBV19 to TRBJ1-2; no firm D call. The V and J ends lost 6 bases and 6 bases respectively, with 8 bases between them. The CDR3 totals 11 residues. Looked up from germline, CDR1 is LNHDA and CDR2 is SQIVND (reference sequence). Here the CDR3 reads CASRDLDGYTF. CDR3 nucleotides: TGTGCCAGTAGGGATCTCGATGGCTACACCTTC.

The V and J genes are TRBV10-3 and TRBJ2-5; no clear D gene. There are 13 residues in the CDR3. Germline loops: CDR1 ENHRY, CDR2 SYGVKD. The V end lost 5 bases, the J end lost 2 bases, and 9 bases lay between the germline ends. CDR3: CAISTLEQETQYF. As DNA, the CDR3 is TGTGCCATCAGTACTCTAGAACAAGAGACCCAGTACTTC.

The chain couples TRBV7-7 to TRBJ2-1; tentative D call: TRBD2 (5 bases). In germline, CDR1 is SSHAT, CDR2 FNYEAQ (reference sequence). Trimming shortened V by 2 bases and J by 2 bases, and 7 bases separated the two germline ends. This CDR3 is 14 amino acids long. The CDR3 coding sequence is TGTGCCAGCAGCTTATCGGGAACCTACAATGAGCAGTTCTTC. Its translation: CASSLSGTYNEQFF.

The J gene is TRBJ2-7, the V gene TRBV7-2; D may be TRBD1 (6 bases). V lost 1 base to trimming and J lost 6 bases, with 16 bases between them. The CDR3 contains 15 residues. Looked up from germline, CDR1 is SGHTA and CDR2 is FQGNSA. The DNA for the CDR3 is TGTGCCAGCAGCTTAGGAATTGGGGGCTGGGGCGAGCAGTACTTC. Its translation: CASSLGIGGWGEQYF.

The chain combines TRBV19 with TRBJ2-7; TRBD1 or TRBD2 may be the D gene (6 bases each). Germline V gives CDR1 LNHDA, CDR2 SQIVND (reference sequence). CDR3 length: 13 amino acids. Trimming left V 7 bases short and J 2 bases short, with 12 bases between. In DNA, the CDR3 is TGTGCCAGTACTGCGGGGACACCCTACGAGCAGTACTTC. Amino acid sequence: CASTAGTPYEQYF.

V and J are TRBV30 and TRBJ2-6; tentatively, D is TRBD1 (6 bases). Germline values: CDR1 GTSNPN, CDR2 SVGIG (reference sequence). The CDR3 runs to 19 residues. V was trimmed by 2 bases and J by 0 bases, leaving 20 bases between them. CDR3 residues: CAWSNIRYSGASGANVLTF. The DNA for the CDR3 is TGTGCCTGGAGTAACATTCGTTACTCAGGGGCCTCTGGGGCCAACGTCCTGACTTTC.

J is TRBJ2-7 and V is TRBV21-1. TRBV21-1 counts as a pseudogene. The CDR3 length is 13 residues. For the CDR3, the DNA is TGTGCCACCAATCGGAAGGGACCCTACGAGCAGTACTTC. Amino acid sequence: CATNRKGPYEQYF.

This clone has a handful of counts. The chain combines TRBV19 with TRBJ2-5; 10 bases fit TRBD2. Germline lookup yields CDR1 LNHDA and CDR2 SQIVND (reference sequence). The CDR3 spans 15 residues. Trimming removed 7 bases from V and 3 bases from J; junction bases left unmatched: 8. CDR3 region: CASTRTSGRKETQYF. CDR3 DNA sequence: TGTGCCAGTACCCGGACTAGCGGTCGAAAAGAGACCCAGTACTTC. The variable domain in full, completed from reference TRBV19 and TRBJ2-5, reads DGGITQSPKYLFRKEGQNVTLSCEQNLNHDAMYWYRQDPGQGLRLIYYSQIVNDFQKGDIAEGYSVSREKKESFPLTVTSAQKNPTAFYLCASTRTSGRKETQYFGPGTRLLVL.

The chain couples TRBV14 to TRBJ1-1; D remains ambiguous. The length of the CDR3 is 13 residues. V gave up 2 bases and J gave up 1 base, with 5 bases separating them. Germline CDR1 and CDR2: SGHDN and FVKESK. CDR3 protein: CASSQHQNTEAFF. Here the CDR3 DNA reads TGTGCCAGCAGCCAACACCAGAACACTGAAGCTTTCTTT.

This chain links TRBV7-2 with TRBJ2-7; 12 nucleotides line up with TRBD2. The V and J ends lost 5 bases and 6 bases, in that order; junction bases with no gene match: 11. This CDR3 contains 16 residues. Germline CDR1 reads SGHTA; CDR2 reads FQGNSA. The CDR3 DNA reads TGTGCCAGCAGCCCAGGGGCTAGCGGGAGGGATCGCGAGCAGTACTTC. Translating gives CASSPGASGRDREQYF.

V and J are TRBV12-1 and TRBJ2-2; the tabulated D call, TRBD1, remains unverified against the DNA. TRBV12-1 is a documented pseudogene. The CDR3 length is 18 residues. In DNA, the CDR3 is TGTGCCAGCAGCTTGGGACAGGTTTTCAACCCGAACACCGGGGAGCTGTTTTTT. This gives the protein CASSLGQVFNPNTGELFF.

This rearrangement joins TRBV10-3 to TRBJ1-2, with TRBD1 matching over 8 bases. In germline, CDR1 is ENHRY, CDR2 SYGVKD. The V segment lost 0 bases and the J segment 4 bases; nucleotides outside the gene matches: 4. CDR3 length equals 15 residues. The CDR3 DNA sequence: TGTGCCATCAGTGAGTCGACAGGGGTGAGCTATGGCTACACCTTC. It specifies CAISESTGVSYGYTF.

The rearrangement joins TRBV30 to TRBJ1-2; 7 bases match TRBD1. The V gene end was trimmed by 5 bases and the J gene end by 2 bases; junction bases not matched to a gene: 5. In germline, CDR1 is GTSNPN, CDR2 SVGIG (reference sequence). The CDR3 consists of 13 residues. CDR3 sequence reads: CAWGKTGNYGYTF. In DNA form, the CDR3 reads TGTGCCTGGGGTAAGACAGGGAACTATGGCTACACCTTC.

V and J are TRBV5-1 and TRBJ2-2; D ambiguous. The V and J ends lost 1 base and 2 bases respectively, with 9 bases between them. Germline lookup yields CDR1 SGHRS and CDR2 YFSETQ. The CDR3 runs to 15 residues. This CDR3 reads CASSLRTGNTGELFF. For the CDR3, the DNA is TGCGCCAGCAGCTTGCGGACGGGTAACACCGGGGAGCTGTTTTTT.

The rearrangement links TRBV7-6 to TRBJ2-1, with TRBD2 matching over 12 bases. Germline assignment: CDR1 SGHVS and CDR2 FNYEAQ. V was pared by 1 base and J by 0 bases, with 10 bases of the junction left unmatched. This CDR3 has 20 residues. CDR3 bases: TGTGCCAGCAGCTTAGTAGGGCTAGCGGGAGGGCCTAACTCCTACAATGAGCAGTTCTTC. Amino acid sequence: CASSLVGLAGGPNSYNEQFF.

The chain uses TRBV6-5 and TRBJ2-5; the D gene is possibly TRBD1 (5 bases). V gave up 6 bases and J gave up 5 bases, with 13 bases separating them. The CDR3 is made up of 13 amino acids. Per germline, CDR1 MNHEY and CDR2 SVGAGI. The CDR3 nucleotides read TGTGCCAGCAGGGCAGGGTTATGGGAGACCCAGTACTTC. Encoded protein: CASRAGLWETQYF.

The chain carries TRBV5-1 and TRBJ2-2, with D perhaps matching TRBD1 (6 bases). V was clipped by 1 base and J by 1 base, with 8 bases between them. The length of the CDR3 is 15 residues. Germline CDR1 is SGHRS and CDR2 is YFSETQ. For the CDR3, the DNA is TGCGCCAGCAGCTTGTTGACAGGGAACACCGGGGAGCTGTTTTTT. Translated: CASSLLTGNTGELFF.

The chain joins TRBV13 to TRBJ2-7; TRBD1 is a possible D gene (6 bases). Trimming shortened V by 2 bases and J by 0 bases, and 14 bases separated the two germline ends. The CDR3 has 16 residues. Germline assignment: CDR1 PRHDT and CDR2 FYEKMQ (reference sequence). For the CDR3, the DNA is TGTGCCAGCAGCTTACAAACAGGGAATTACTCCTACGAGCAGTACTTC. Translating it yields CASSLQTGNYSYEQYF.

The rearrangement links TRBV19 to TRBJ2-7; the D gene is possibly TRBD2 (6 bases). Trimming removed 3 bases from V and 6 bases from J, with 15 bases in between. The CDR3 runs 14 residues. The V gene's germline CDR1 is LNHDA and CDR2 SQIVND (reference sequence). This chain's CDR3 is CASSIGTQVGEQYF. The CDR3 DNA is TGTGCCAGTAGTATCGGGACTCAAGTCGGCGAGCAGTACTTC.